The clone carrying this T cell receptor beta chain has more than one count but fewer than ten. Its antigen is undetermined. The entry originates in a study of identical twins. TCRdb ran MiXCR on the 5' RACE reads and lists one entry per CDR3 protein. The sample lists about 200,000 distinct CDR3 sequences, under 8.5% seen once, with 13% to 15% in the top ten. Germline lookup yields CDR1 SEHNR and CDR2 FQNEAQ (reference sequence). V gave up 7 bases and J gave up 2 bases, with 8 bases separating them. The CDR3 consists of 12 residues. Study-wide points: Insertions were fewer in abundant cord blood beta clonotypes, whereas memory repertoires showed none of this pattern. Twins shared out-of-frame alpha sequences with excess low generation probability.

These data were also filed under a second study, of T cells expressing NK-cell markers. From that paper: It was sorted CD3+CD56+NKG2C+, CD3+CD56+NKG2C- and CD3+CD56-NKG2C+ T cells that supplied the TCR beta repertoires.

The receptor's source is a woman aged 18-30 years in good health. This chain connects TRBV7-9 to TRBJ1-2, with D maybe TRBD1 (5 bases). What was sequenced was CD8+ T cells sorted from blood. DNA of the CDR3: TGTGCCAGCACCGGACACAACTATGGCTACACCTTC. It is translated as CASTGHNYGYTF.